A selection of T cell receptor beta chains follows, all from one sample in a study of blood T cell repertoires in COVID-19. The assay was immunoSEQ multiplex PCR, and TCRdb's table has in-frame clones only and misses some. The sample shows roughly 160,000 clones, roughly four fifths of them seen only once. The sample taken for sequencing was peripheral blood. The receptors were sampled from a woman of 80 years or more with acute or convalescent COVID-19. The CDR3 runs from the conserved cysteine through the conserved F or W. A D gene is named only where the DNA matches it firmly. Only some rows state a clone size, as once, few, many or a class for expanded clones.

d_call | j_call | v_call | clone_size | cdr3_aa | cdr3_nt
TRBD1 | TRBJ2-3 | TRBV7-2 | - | CASSPMTGASTDTQYF | TGTGCCAGCAGCCCAATGACAGGGGCCTCCACAGATACGCAGTATTTT
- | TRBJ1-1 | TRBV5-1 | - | CASSLDGGAMNTEAFF | TGCGCCAGCAGCTTGGACGGGGGGGCCATGAACACTGAAGCTTTCTTT
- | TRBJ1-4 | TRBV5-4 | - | CASSSADRGNEKLFF | TGTGCCAGCAGCTCGGCTGATAGGGGGAATGAAAAACTGTTTTTT
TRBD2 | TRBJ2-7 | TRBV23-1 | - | CASSPKSWSSGSFYVQYF | TGCGCCAGCAGTCCTAAATCTTGGTCTAGCGGGAGTTTCTACGTGCAGTACTTC
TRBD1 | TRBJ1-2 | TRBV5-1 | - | CASSLATGDGYTF | TGCGCCAGCAGCTTGGCTACAGGGGATGGCTACACCTTC
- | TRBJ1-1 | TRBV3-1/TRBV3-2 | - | CASSQGTVIGEAFF | TGTGCCAGCAGCCAAGGAACAGTGATAGGTGAAGCTTTCTTT
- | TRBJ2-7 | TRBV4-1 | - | CASSQWIRGTYEQYF | TGCGCCAGCAGCCAATGGATTAGGGGGACCTACGAGCAGTACTTC
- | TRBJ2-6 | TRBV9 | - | CASSVAATRSSGANVLTF | TGTGCCAGCAGCGTAGCAGCTACAAGGAGCTCTGGGGCCAACGTCCTGACTTTC
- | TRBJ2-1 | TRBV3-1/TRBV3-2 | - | CASSQRGRRYNEQFF | TGTGCCAGCAGCCAACGGGGGAGGAGATACAATGAGCAGTTCTTC
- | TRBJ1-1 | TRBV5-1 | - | CASSVQGTNTEAFF | TGCGCCAGCAGTGTACAGGGTACGAACACTGAAGCTTTCTTT
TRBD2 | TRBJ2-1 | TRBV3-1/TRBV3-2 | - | CASSPSSGRAPYNEQFF | TGTGCCAGCAGCCCGTCTAGCGGGAGGGCCCCGTACAATGAGCAGTTCTTC
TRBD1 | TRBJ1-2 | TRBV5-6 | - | CASSLGRGGPRTGVDGYTF | TGTGCCAGCAGCTTGGGCCGGGGCGGGCCCCGGACAGGGGTTGATGGCTACACCTTC
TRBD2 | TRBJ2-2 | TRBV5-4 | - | CASSRGLAEQGTGELFF | TGTGCCAGCAGTCGCGGACTAGCGGAGCAGGGGACCGGGGAGCTGTTTTTT
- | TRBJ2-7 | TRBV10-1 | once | CASVAGTYEQYF | TGCGCCAGCGTAGCCGGGACCTACGAGCAGTACTTC
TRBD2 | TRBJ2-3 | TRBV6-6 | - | CASSPRASGWGPDTQYF | TGTGCCAGCAGTCCTCGGGCTAGCGGGTGGGGGCCAGATACGCAGTATTTT
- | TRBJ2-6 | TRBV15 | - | CATSSDRVTGANVLTF | TGTGCCACCAGCAGCGACCGGGTTACCGGGGCCAACGTCCTGACTTTC
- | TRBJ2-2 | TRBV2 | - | CASSELRGHTGELFF | TGTGCCAGCAGTGAGTTGCGAGGGCACACCGGGGAGCTGTTTTTT
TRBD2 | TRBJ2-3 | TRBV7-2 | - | CASSLASQLAGVDTQYF | TGTGCCAGCAGCTTAGCCTCGCAACTAGCGGGAGTAGATACGCAGTATTTT
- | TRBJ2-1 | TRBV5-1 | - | CASSLGQSNEQFF | TGCGCCAGCAGCTTGGGACAGAGCAATGAGCAGTTCTTC
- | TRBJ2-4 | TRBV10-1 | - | CASRILAALAKNIQYF | TGCGCCAGCAGAATATTAGCGGCGTTAGCCAAAAACATTCAGTACTTC
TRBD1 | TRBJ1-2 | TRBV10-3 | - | CAISLGQTNYGYTF | TGTGCCATCAGCCTGGGACAGACTAACTATGGCTACACCTTC
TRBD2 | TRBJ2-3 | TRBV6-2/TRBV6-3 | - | CASSSVAGGSDTQYF | TGTGCCAGCAGTTCGGTAGCGGGAGGTTCAGATACGCAGTATTTT
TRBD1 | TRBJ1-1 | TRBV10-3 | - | CAISEDRTGLTEAFF | TGTGCCATCAGTGAAGACCGGACAGGGCTAACTGAAGCTTTCTTT
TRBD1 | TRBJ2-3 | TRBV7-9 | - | CASSSEGTVTDTQYF | TGTGCCAGCAGCTCAGAGGGGACAGTCACAGATACGCAGTATTTT
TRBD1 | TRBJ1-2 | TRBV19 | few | CASSRRQGTNYGYTF | TGTGCCAGTAGTAGGCGACAGGGAACTAACTATGGCTACACCTTC
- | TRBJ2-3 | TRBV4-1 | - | CASSRQEGVSTDTQYF | TGCGCCAGCAGCCGTCAAGAGGGAGTTAGCACAGATACGCAGTATTTT
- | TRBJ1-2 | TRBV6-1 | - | CASSENPSGTVVGIPYGYTF | TGTGCCAGCAGTGAAAACCCGTCAGGGACTGTCGTCGGAATCCCCTATGGCTACACCTTC
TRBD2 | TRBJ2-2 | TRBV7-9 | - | CASSSPWASGSRGTGELFF | TGTGCCAGCAGCTCCCCGTGGGCTAGCGGGAGTCGGGGGACCGGGGAGCTGTTTTTT
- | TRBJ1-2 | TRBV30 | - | CAWSGGQYGYTF | TGTGCCTGGAGTGGTGGACAGTATGGCTACACCTTC
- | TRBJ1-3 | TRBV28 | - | CASGLSWGDGNTIYF | TGTGCCAGCGGTTTATCGTGGGGGGACGGAAACACCATATATTTT
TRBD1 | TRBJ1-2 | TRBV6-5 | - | CASEGQGALGYGYTF | TGTGCCAGCGAAGGACAGGGGGCGCTTGGCTATGGCTACACCTTC
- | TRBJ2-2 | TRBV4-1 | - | CASSQLVGGTGELFF | TGCGCCAGCAGCCAATTGGTCGGGGGCACCGGGGAGCTGTTTTTT
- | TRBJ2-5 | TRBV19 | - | CASSIRDPEGSETQYF | TGTGCCAGTAGTATAAGGGATCCGGAGGGATCGGAGACCCAGTACTTC
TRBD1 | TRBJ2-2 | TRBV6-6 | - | CASSSDRGGGGELFF | TGTGCCAGCAGTTCCGACAGGGGAGGTGGCGGGGAGCTGTTTTTT
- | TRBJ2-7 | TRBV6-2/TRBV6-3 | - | CASSWADSYEQYF | TGTGCCAGCAGCTGGGCTGACAGTTACGAGCAGTACTTC
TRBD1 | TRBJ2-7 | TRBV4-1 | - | CASSFNMGQVFYEQYF | TGCGCCAGCAGCTTCAATATGGGACAGGTGTTTTACGAGCAGTACTTC
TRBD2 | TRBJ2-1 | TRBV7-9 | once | CASSPWVAGAGEQFF | TGTGCCAGCAGCCCCTGGGTAGCGGGAGCTGGTGAGCAGTTCTTC
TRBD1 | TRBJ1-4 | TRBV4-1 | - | CASSPPSNRGNEKLFF | TGCGCCAGCAGCCCGCCTTCGAACAGGGGTAATGAAAAACTGTTTTTT
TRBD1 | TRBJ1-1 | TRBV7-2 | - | CASSLGWDSTNTEAFF | TGTGCCAGCAGCTTAGGCTGGGACAGCACTAACACTGAAGCTTTCTTT
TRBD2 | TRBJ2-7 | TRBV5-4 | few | CASSRFASGTNEQYF | TGTGCCAGCAGCCGATTCGCTAGCGGGACCAACGAGCAGTACTTC
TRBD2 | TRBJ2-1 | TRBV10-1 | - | CASSESKGLAGGTEQFF | TGCGCCAGCAGTGAGTCGAAGGGGCTAGCGGGAGGTACTGAGCAGTTCTTC
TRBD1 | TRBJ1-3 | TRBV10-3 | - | CASTGGSAPTGNTIYF | TGTGCCAGCACAGGGGGCTCCGCTCCGACTGGAAACACCATATATTTT
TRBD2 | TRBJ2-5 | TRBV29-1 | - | CSVGAGGGETQYF | TGCAGCGTTGGTGCCGGGGGAGGGGAGACCCAGTACTTC
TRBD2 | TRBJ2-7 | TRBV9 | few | CASSVDPSGTYEQYF | TGTGCCAGCAGCGTAGATCCTAGCGGCACCTACGAGCAGTACTTC
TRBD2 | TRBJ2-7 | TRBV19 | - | CASGTSGYEQYF | TGTGCCAGTGGCACTAGCGGCTACGAGCAGTACTTC
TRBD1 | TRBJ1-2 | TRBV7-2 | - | CASSRDSSRQGGYGYTF | TGTGCCAGCAGCCGGGACAGCTCTCGTCAAGGGGGCTATGGCTACACCTTC
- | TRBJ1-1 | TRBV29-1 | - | CSVKQGNTEAFF | TGCAGCGTTAAACAGGGGAACACTGAAGCTTTCTTT
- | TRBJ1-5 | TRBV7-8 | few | CASSLSGRGAYQPQHF | TGTGCCAGCAGCTTATCAGGTCGTGGGGCATATCAGCCCCAGCATTTT
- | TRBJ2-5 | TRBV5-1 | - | CASSSRREETQYF | TGCGCCAGCAGCTCCCGACGGGAGGAGACCCAGTACTTC
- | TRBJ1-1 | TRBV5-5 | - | CASSFSPAMVTEAFF | TGTGCCAGCAGCTTCTCCCCCGCTATGGTGACTGAAGCTTTCTTT